This T cell receptor (beta chain) was retrieved from a study of human T cells and chemical hapten exposure. Blood, whole and unfractionated, served as the source for total RNA extraction. Turning to this clonotype: No antigen is known for it.

Study-wide results and limits: Sensitizing with DPC caused no change in TCRs above 1 in 1000 frequency.

Each cDNA molecule in the library carried unique molecular identifiers. As handled by the study authors: From approximately 20,000 to 700,000 TCRs were found per sample, with a median of around 100,000. TCRdb re-called the reads through MiXCR, storing one row per CDR3 protein. The V and J calls were determined by TCRdb, not by the authors. The table records more than 100,000 distinct CDR3 sequences, around 8.5% of them present only once. The CDR3 extends over 16 amino acids. The junction had 4 bases not matched to a gene; V was cut back by 6 bases and J by 2 bases. The sequence was obtained from a human donor in good health. Some clones in this sample may be carry-over from other donors' samples. V is TRBV12-3 or TRBV12-4 and J is TRBJ2-3; 14 bases align to TRBD2. Source material: whole blood. The CDR3 DNA reads as TGTGCCAGCAGGGGACTAGCGGGAGACTACACAGATACGCAGTATTTT. Its protein is CASRGLAGDYTDTQYF.